This TCR beta chain was captured by sequencing in a study of shared clonotypes between healthy human individuals. Measured with immunoSEQ multiplex PCR; TCRdb has only the in-frame clones, and not every one. The table lists fewer than 3 million clones, 85% to 95% of them singletons. As for this clone: The same CDR3 arises from other DNA sequences in this sample as well.

The CDR3 consists of 11 residues. Germline V CDR1 and CDR2: MDHEN, SYDVKM. The V gene lost 6 bases and the J gene lost 2 bases, with 4 bases spanning the gap. V and J are TRBV28 and TRBJ1-2; the D is unclear. The clonotype was recovered from a young man in good health. Some clones in this sample may be carry-over from other donors' samples. The material sequenced was naive CD4+ T cells from PBMCs. Specified subset: CD45RA+ positively selected. The CDR3 reads CASRQNYGYTF. Written as DNA, the CDR3 is TGTGCCAGCAGACAGAACTATGGCTACACCTTC.